Below, 3 T cell receptor beta chains from the same sample are listed, as sequenced in a study of cytomegalovirus exposure and HLA in healthy donors. Sequencing used immunoSEQ multiplex PCR; TCRdb keeps in-frame clones, though not all of them. The table shows about 280,000 clones, with roughly 90% occurring only once. The sample taken for sequencing was PBMCs. The receptors stem from a woman younger than 30 in good health and CMV-seronegative.

The V and J genes are TRBV28 and TRBJ1-2; a possible D gene is TRBD1 (6 bases). The V end was cut by 11 bases, the J end by 5 bases, with 18 bases between. The CDR3 consists of 13 residues. From germline, CDR1 is MDHEN and CDR2 SYDVKM. CDR3 residues: CAAVRGGSYGYTF. The CDR3 coding sequence is TGTGCCGCCGTGAGGGGGGGGAGTTATGGCTACACCTTC.

The genes are TRBV5-1 and TRBJ2-3; 9 nucleotides match TRBD1. This CDR3 has 18 residues. In germline, CDR1 is SGHRS, CDR2 YFSETQ. Losses at the gene ends were 4 bases for V and 0 bases for J; bases not matched to a gene: 12. The CDR3 reads CASSPLGQGISSTDTQYF. CDR3 nucleotides: TGCGCCAGCAGCCCACTCGGACAGGGGATCTCTAGCACAGATACGCAGTATTTT.

The chain uses TRBV7-3 and TRBJ2-1, with D perhaps TRBD2 (6 bases). Germline V lookup: CDR1 SGHTA, CDR2 FQGTGA. The CDR3 extends over 17 amino acids. Trimming took 6 bases from V and 4 from J, leaving 22 bases between them. CDR3 nucleotides: TGTGCCAGCAGTCAACGGGGGACCGAAACGTTATACAATGAGCAGTTCTTC. This codes for CASSQRGTETLYNEQFF.